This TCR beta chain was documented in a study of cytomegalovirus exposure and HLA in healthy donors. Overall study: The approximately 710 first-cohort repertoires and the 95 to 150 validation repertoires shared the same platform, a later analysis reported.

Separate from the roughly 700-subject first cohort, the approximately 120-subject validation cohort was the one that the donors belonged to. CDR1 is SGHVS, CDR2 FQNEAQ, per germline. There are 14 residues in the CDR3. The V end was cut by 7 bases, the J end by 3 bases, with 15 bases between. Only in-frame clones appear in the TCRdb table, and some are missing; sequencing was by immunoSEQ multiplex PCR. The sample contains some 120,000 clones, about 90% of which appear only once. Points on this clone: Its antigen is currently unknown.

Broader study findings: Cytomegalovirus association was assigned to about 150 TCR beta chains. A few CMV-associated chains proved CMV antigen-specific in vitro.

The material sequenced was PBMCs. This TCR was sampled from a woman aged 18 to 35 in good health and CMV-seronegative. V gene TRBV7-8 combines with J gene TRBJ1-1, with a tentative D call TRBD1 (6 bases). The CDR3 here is CASTPSPGDTEAFF. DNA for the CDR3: TGTGCCAGCACCCCCTCTCCAGGGGACACTGAAGCTTTCTTT.